The TCR beta chain under discussion was sequenced for a study of T cell repertoires in cytomegalovirus infection. On this clonotype itself: The antigen is undetermined.

TCRdb re-derived calls from the reads in MiXCR, one entry per CDR3 protein. Altogether about 470,000 distinct CDR3 sequences are present, more than 40% being singletons, with the ten largest covering 35% to 50%. This CDR3 region has 15 residues. Germline V gives CDR1 MNHEY, CDR2 SVGAGI. V lost 7 bases, J lost 1 base, and 16 bases lay in between. The chain carries TRBV6-5 and TRBJ2-5; perhaps TRBD2 as D (5 bases). This receptor was identified in a human donor in good health (CMV status not recorded). Some clones in this sample may be carry-over from other donors' samples. Source: cultured PBMCs, taken from culture after CMV antigen stimulation. CDR3 in amino acids: CASTRGSRGQETQYF. In DNA, the CDR3 is TGTGCCAGCACCCGAGGATCCCGGGGCCAAGAGACCCAGTACTTC.